This paragraph reports one T cell receptor (beta chain). The sample comes from a study of human thymus T cells. Corrective cardiac operations yielded the resected thymus tissue. Repertoires were generated with immunoSEQ multiplex PCR, while TCRdb's copy carries only in-frame clones and drops some. This sample has fewer than 85,000 clones, with 85% to 95% found just once. The germline CDR1 and CDR2 sequences are MGHDK and SYGVNS. This CDR3 region has 16 residues. V dropped 8 bases and J dropped 2 bases, with 21 bases sitting between them. The source is a girl less than two years old with a congenital heart defect but otherwise immunologically healthy. Sequences were obtained from thymus tissue. The chain links TRBV25-1 to TRBJ1-2; D perhaps matches TRBD1 (6 bases). The CDR3 nucleotides are TGTGCCAGCGGGGGGCCCCTAGAGGGGAGGAACTATGGCTACACCTTC. This translates into CASGGPLEGRNYGYTF.